The sequence of this T cell receptor beta chain was determined in a study of blood T cell repertoires in COVID-19. For the study at large: All recovered Cohort 3 donors got two negative PCRs, got clearance, or saw symptom resolution. PBMCs, B-cell-depleted T cells, or T cells were the source of the cDNA or gDNA that made up the material. Acute and convalescent COVID-19 specimens originated in the United States, Italy and Spain.

In assigning cohorts, the study relied on participant-reported clinical history. The repertoire was sequenced with immunoSEQ multiplex PCR; TCRdb's copy has only in-frame clones and lacks some. This sample carries approximately 150,000 clones, 79% of them seen once, and the ten largest clones take roughly 19%. The germline gives CDR1 MNHEY, CDR2 SVGEGT. The CDR3 is 17 amino acids. V was pared by 2 bases and J by 2 bases, with 17 bases between. The chain uses TRBV6-2 or TRBV6-3 and TRBJ2-3; D remains ambiguous. The TCR comes from a woman in her seventies in a cohort exposed to, infected with or recovered from COVID-19 (not recorded which). The sequenced sample was PBMCs or T cells enriched from blood (not recorded which). The CDR3 reads CASSYPSRRYDTDTQYF. The CDR3 coding sequence is TGTGCCAGCAGTTACCCCTCCCGGCGGTATGACACAGATACGCAGTATTTT.